In its sample, the clone carrying this TCR beta chain ranks as medium-sized (0.01 to 0.1%). This sample was included in a study of T cells after yellow fever vaccination. Synthesis of TCR cDNA relied on 5'RACE template switching, which attached a universal primer site and UMIs. Using its own MiXCR run on the 5' RACE reads, TCRdb lists one record per CDR3 protein. The sample lists some 9,300 distinct CDR3 sequences, 4% to 5.5% occurring once. The CDR3 runs to 15 residues. CDR1 and CDR2 from the germline V gene are DFQATT and SNEGSKA (reference sequence). Trimming pared 5 bases from V and 6 bases from J, leaving 20 bases between. Study-wide results and limits: Booster sampling recovered most clones from primary vaccination (less than 97% CD4, approximately 88% CD8).

The chain joins TRBV20-1 to TRBJ1-5; D may be TRBD1 (6 bases). Sequencing used PBMCs, either bulk or a sorted T-cell subset (CD4+, CD8+, memory, or dextramer-sorted; not recorded which), obtained around 15 days after the first yellow fever vaccination. The TCR sequence derives from a man aged 18 to 30 who received the YFV17D yellow fever vaccine. The CDR3 coding sequence is TGCAGTGCTCCCAGGGGTATCGGGGCGGGTCAGCCCCAGCATTTT. The encoded protein is CSAPRGIGAGQPQHF.